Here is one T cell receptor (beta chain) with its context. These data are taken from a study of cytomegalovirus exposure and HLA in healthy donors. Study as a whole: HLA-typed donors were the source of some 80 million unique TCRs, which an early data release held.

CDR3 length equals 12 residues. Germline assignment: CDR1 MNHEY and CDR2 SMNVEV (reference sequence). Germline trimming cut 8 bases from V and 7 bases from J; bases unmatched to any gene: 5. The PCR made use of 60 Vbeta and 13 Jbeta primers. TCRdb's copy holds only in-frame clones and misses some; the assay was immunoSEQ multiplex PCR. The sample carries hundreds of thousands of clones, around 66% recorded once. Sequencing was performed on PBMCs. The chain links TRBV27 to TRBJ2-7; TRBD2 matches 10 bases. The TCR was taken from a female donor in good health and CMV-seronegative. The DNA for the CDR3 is TGTGCCAGCGGACTAGCGGTTTGGGAGCAGTACTTC. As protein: CASGLAVWEQYF.